This T cell receptor (beta chain) appears in the sequencing data of a study of blood T cell repertoires in COVID-19. This table comes from immunoSEQ multiplex PCR, and its TCRdb copy is limited to in-frame clones, with some not included. The data show roughly 77,000 clones, around 80% seen once. In this sample, this clone turned up a few times. This CDR3 region has 16 residues. Germline CDR1 reads SGHAT; CDR2 reads FQNNGV. V shed 0 bases and J shed 2 bases, with 14 bases lying between them. This receptor was identified in a man between 60 and 70 years old with active or convalescent COVID-19. The sequencing input was peripheral blood. This chain links TRBV11-2 with TRBJ2-7; weak D call: TRBD2 (5 bases). The CDR3 reads CASSLETGSAPYEQYF. CDR3 DNA sequence: TGTGCCAGCAGCTTAGAGACGGGGTCCGCTCCCTACGAGCAGTACTTC.